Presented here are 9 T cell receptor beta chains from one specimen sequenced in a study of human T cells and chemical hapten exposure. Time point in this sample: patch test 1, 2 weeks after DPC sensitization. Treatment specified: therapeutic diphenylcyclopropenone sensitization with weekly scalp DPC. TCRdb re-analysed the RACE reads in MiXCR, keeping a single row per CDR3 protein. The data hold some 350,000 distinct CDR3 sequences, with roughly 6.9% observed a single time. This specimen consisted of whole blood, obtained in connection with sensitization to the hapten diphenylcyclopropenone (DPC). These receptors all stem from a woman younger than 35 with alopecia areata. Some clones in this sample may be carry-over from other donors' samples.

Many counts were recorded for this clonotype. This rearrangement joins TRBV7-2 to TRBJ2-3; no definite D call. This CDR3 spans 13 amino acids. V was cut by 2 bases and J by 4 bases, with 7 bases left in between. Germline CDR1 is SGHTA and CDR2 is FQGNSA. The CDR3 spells CASSLLSPDTQYF. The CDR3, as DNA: TGTGCCAGCAGCTTACTTAGCCCAGATACGCAGTATTTT.

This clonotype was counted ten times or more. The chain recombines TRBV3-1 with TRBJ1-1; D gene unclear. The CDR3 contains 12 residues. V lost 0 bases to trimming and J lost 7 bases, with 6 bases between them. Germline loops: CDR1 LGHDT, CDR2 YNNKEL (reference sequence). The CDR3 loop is CASSQDPNEAFF. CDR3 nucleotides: TGTGCCAGCAGCCAAGACCCGAATGAAGCTTTCTTT.

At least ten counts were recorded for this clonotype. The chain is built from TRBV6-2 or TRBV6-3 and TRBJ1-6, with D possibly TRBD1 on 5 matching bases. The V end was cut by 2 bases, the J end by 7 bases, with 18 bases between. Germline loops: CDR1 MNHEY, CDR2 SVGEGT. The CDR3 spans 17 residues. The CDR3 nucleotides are TGTGCCAGCAGTTACACCTACTTGACAGTCGGAAATTCACCCCTCCACTTT. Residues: CASSYTYLTVGNSPLHF.

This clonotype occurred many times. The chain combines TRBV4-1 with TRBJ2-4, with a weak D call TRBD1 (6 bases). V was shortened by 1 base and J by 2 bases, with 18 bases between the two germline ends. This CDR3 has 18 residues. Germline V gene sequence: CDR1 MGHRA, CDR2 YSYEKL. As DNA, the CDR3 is TGCGCCAGCAGCCAAGGGGCTATGTATGGACAGCCCAAAAACATTCAGTACTTC. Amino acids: CASSQGAMYGQPKNIQYF.

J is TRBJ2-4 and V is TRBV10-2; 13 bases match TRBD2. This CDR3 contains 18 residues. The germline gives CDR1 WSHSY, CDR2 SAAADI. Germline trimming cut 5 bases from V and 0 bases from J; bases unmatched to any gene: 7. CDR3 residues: CASSRTSGGVKAKNIQYF. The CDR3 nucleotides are TGCGCCAGCAGTCGGACTAGCGGGGGCGTCAAAGCCAAAAACATTCAGTACTTC.

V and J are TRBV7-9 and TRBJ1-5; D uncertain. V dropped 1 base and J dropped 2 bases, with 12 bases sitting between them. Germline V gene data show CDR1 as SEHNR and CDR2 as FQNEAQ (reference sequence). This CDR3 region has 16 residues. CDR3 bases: TGTGCCAGCAGCTTAGGGGAGTCCCCGGGCAATCAGCCCCAGCATTTT. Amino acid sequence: CASSLGESPGNQPQHF.

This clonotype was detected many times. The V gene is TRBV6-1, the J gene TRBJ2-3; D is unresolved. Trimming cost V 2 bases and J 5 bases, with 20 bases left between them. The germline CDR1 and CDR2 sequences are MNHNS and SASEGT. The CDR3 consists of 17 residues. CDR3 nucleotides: TGTGCCAGCAGTGAAACGGGTTGGCTGGGGTTGGGAGATACGCAGTATTTT. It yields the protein CASSETGWLGLGDTQYF.

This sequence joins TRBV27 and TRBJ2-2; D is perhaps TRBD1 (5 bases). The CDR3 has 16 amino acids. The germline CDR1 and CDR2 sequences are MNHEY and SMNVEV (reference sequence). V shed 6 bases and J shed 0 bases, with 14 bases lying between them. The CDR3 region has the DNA TGTGCCAGCAGAAGAGACGACAGCCCGAACACCGGGGAGCTGTTTTTT. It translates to CASRRDDSPNTGELFF.

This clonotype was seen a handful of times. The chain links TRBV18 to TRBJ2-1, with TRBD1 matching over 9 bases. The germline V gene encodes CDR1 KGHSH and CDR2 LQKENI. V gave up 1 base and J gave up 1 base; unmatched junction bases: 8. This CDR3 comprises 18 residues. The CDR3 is CASSPQSTGTGSYNEQFF. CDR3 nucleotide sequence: TGTGCCAGCTCACCACAATCGACAGGGACAGGGTCCTACAATGAGCAGTTCTTC.